This paragraph reports one TCR beta chain. Antigen unknown. This entry belongs to a study of cytomegalovirus exposure and HLA in healthy donors. Overall study results and limits: An Asian-associated ancestry cluster reportedly showed fewer N-insertions than the roughly 670-donor mean in a later analysis. Donor immune exposure was known only as CMV serostatus.

The study ran its PCR with 60 Vbeta and 13 Jbeta primers. Libraries were prepared by immunoSEQ multiplex PCR; TCRdb keeps only in-frame clonotypes and omits some of them. The sample lists around 93,000 clones; 82% were seen once. This clonotype was obtained from a man aged 30-40 years in good health and CMV-seropositive. The sample consisted of PBMCs.

The CDR3 coding sequence is TGTGCCAGCAGCCCAGTGAACACTGAAGCTTTCTTT. It is translated as CASSPVNTEAFF. The V gene is TRBV7-9, the J gene TRBJ1-1; D remains ambiguous. CDR1 and CDR2 from the germline V gene are SEHNR and FQNEAQ (reference sequence). V was clipped by 5 bases and J by 0 bases, with 4 bases between them. The CDR3 spans 12 residues. Full variable domain (outside the CDR3, taken from reference TRBV7-9 and TRBJ1-1): DTGVSQNPRHKITKRGQNVTFRCDPISEHNRLYWYRQTLGQGPEFLTYFQNEAQLEKSRLLSDRFSAERPKGSFSTLEIQRTEQGDSAMYLCASSPVNTEAFFGQGTRLTVV.